This T cell receptor beta chain comes out of a study of OX40 agonist ivuxolimab in advanced cancers. Looking at the study overall: Ivuxolimab, which targeted the costimulatory receptor OX40 (CD134), was an agonistic, fully human IgG2 monoclonal antibody. Intravenous ivuxolimab was administered to patients every 2 weeks at six dose levels: 0.01, 0.1, 0.3, 1.5, 3 and 10 mg/kg. Of the approximately 54 dose-escalation patients, hepatocellular carcinoma was present in roughly 19, melanoma in roughly 15, renal cell carcinoma in 9 and head and neck cancer in 9. In the dose-escalation cohort, 75% to 90% of patients were male, and the mean age was roughly 60 years with a range of about 20 to 90. Prior anti-PD-1, anti-PD-L1 or anti-CTLA-4 therapy was permitted, and about 40% of dose-escalation patients had received checkpoint inhibitors. Partial responses occurred in three dose-escalation patients, of whom one had hepatocellular carcinoma and two had cutaneous melanoma. Peripheral TCRbeta sequencing was intended to test whether TCR sequence diversity was altered and clonal T-cell expansion was caused by ivuxolimab. The paper describes the monotherapy dose-escalation part (N of about 50 patients) of the phase I trial of ivuxolimab.

V and J are truncated by 2 bases and 4 bases respectively, leaving an intervening sequence of 6 bases. From the cysteine up to the phenylalanine, the CDR3 has a length of 12 residues. Just the 36-base CDR3 DNA is kept, in frame starting at base 1. According to the germline V gene, CDR1 reads MDHEN and CDR2 reads SYDVKM. Genomic DNA was extracted from sorted cells for sequencing of the TCRbeta CDR3 region. The immunoSEQ Assay was used to sequence the TCRbeta CDR3 regions. Drawn from immuneACCESS, this table holds only the in-frame rearrangements with V and J called that TCRdb kept. Clones are partly lost; checked studies trace under half to an unresolved V gene and leave the rest unexplained. The sample has around 130,000 clones on record, 90% to 95% of them singletons. 0.15% to 0.16% of the sample is taken by the ten largest. Patients with a history of autoimmune disease or receiving systemic immunosuppression were excluded from the trial. Peripheral blood for TCR sequencing was drawn from every dose cohort at baseline, at cycle 4 day 1 and at cycle 7 day 1. Samples were obtained from an open-label, multicenter, first-in-human phase I dose-escalation trial of ivuxolimab. Adults with locally advanced or metastatic melanoma, renal cell carcinoma, hepatocellular carcinoma or head and neck squamous cell carcinoma were enrolled in the trial. Before TCR sequencing, CD4+ and CD8+ T cells were separately sorted from peripheral blood.

The paper's findings and limits, for the study overall: The antigen specificity of the clonally expanded peripheral T cells was not determined. In the 0.1-3.0 mg/kg groups, partial responders were among the patients with the lowest normalized peripheral clonal expansion, particularly in CD8+ T cells. Low levels of normalized T-cell clonal expansion were also seen in some patients who did not respond. At doses of 0.1 to 3.0 mg/kg, clonal expansion of both CD4+ and CD8+ blood T cells was observed from baseline to week 6. On average, CD8+ T cells showed more expanded clones than CD4+ T cells after ivuxolimab.

In regard to this clone: The specificity of this receptor is unknown. Per-nucleotide qualities are absent, and no much larger clonotype sits a single base away.

The receptor was derived from an adult with an advanced solid tumor such as melanoma, head and neck, liver or kidney cancer. The sequence is built from TRBV28 and TRBJ2-7; no D gene call is confident. This material consisted of CD4+ or CD8+ T cells sorted from blood, taken in a trial of the OX40 agonist ivuxolimab. The CDR3 has the sequence CASSLTGYEQYF. The nucleotide sequence is given as TGTGCCAGCAGTTTAACCGGGTACGAGCAGTACTTC.